A single TCR beta chain is shown here with its context. Which antigen it targets is not known. No base quality values were provided; no much bigger clone lies one nucleotide off. There are 16 amino acids in the CDR3, from cysteine to phenylalanine inclusive. The CDR3 DNA has 48 bases and is translated from base 1. CDR1 and CDR2 (SGDLS, YYNGEE) derive from the germline V gene. The V end loses 0 bases and the J end loses 7 bases, and a stretch of 14 bases separates them. Patients with autoimmune disease history or receiving systemic immunosuppression were excluded from the trial. Peripheral blood for TCR sequencing was drawn from every dose cohort at baseline, at cycle 4 day 1 and at cycle 7 day 1. The samples were taken from a phase I, first-in-human, multicenter, open-label dose-escalation trial of ivuxolimab. Adults with locally advanced or metastatic head and neck squamous cell, hepatocellular, melanoma or renal cell carcinoma were enrolled in the trial. Before TCR sequencing, CD4+ T cells and CD8+ T cells from peripheral blood were sorted into separate populations.

This sample was taken from a study of OX40 agonist ivuxolimab in advanced cancers. With respect to the entire study: Ivuxolimab was an agonistic, fully human IgG2 monoclonal antibody directed against OX40 (CD134), a costimulatory receptor. Intravenous ivuxolimab was administered to patients every 2 weeks at six dose levels: 0.01, 0.1, 0.3, 1.5, 3 and 10 mg/kg. Of the roughly 51 patients in dose escalation, 19 had hepatocellular carcinoma, some 15 had melanoma, 9 had renal cell carcinoma and 9 had head and neck cancer. In the dose-escalation cohort, 82.7% of patients were male, and the mean age was approximately 60 years, with a range of roughly 20 to 80. Prior anti-PD-1, anti-PD-L1 or anti-CTLA-4 therapy was permitted, and 40% to 50% of dose-escalation patients had received checkpoint inhibitors. Partial responses occurred in three dose-escalation patients: two with cutaneous melanoma and one with hepatocellular carcinoma. The purpose of peripheral TCRbeta sequencing was to test whether ivuxolimab changed TCR sequence diversity and led to clonal T-cell expansion. The paper describes the monotherapy dose-escalation part (N ≈ 49 patients) of the phase I trial of ivuxolimab. Study-level results and caveats: After ivuxolimab, more expanded clones were found on average in CD8+ T cells than in CD4+ T cells. Low levels of normalized T-cell clonal expansion were also seen in some patients who did not respond. Antigen specificity was not determined for the clonally expanded peripheral T cells. In the 0.1-3.0 mg/kg groups, partial responders had among the lowest normalized peripheral clonal expansion, particularly in CD8+ T cells. At doses of 0.1 to 3.0 mg/kg, clonal expansion of both CD4+ and CD8+ T cells in blood was seen between baseline and week 6.

Genomic DNA was isolated from the sorted cells so that the TCRbeta CDR3 region could be sequenced. The immunoSEQ Assay was used for sequencing of TCRbeta CDR3 regions. The immuneACCESS repertoire file appears here via TCRdb, limited to in-frame rearrangements. These files lack a portion of the clones; in checked studies, under half of the deficit traces to unresolved V genes, and the cause of the others is not known. In all, the sample holds tens of thousands of clones, and roughly 81% of those were seen once. The ten largest make up roughly a sixth of the sample. This clonotype was obtained from an adult with an advanced solid tumor such as melanoma, head and neck, liver or kidney cancer. The sequence links TRBV9 to TRBJ1-6; no D segment can be confidently identified. This specimen consisted of CD4+ or CD8+ T cells sorted from blood, obtained in a trial of the OX40 agonist ivuxolimab. Here is the DNA: TGTGCCAGCAGCGTAGGTGGGTTCGGTAGGAATTCACCCCTCCACTTT. It codes for CASSVGGFGRNSPLHF.